This TCR beta chain emerged from a study of blood T cell repertoires in COVID-19. This CDR3 is built from 17 residues. The V end lost 0 bases, the J end lost 0 bases, and 14 bases lay between the germline ends. Germline V gene sequence: CDR1 SGDLS, CDR2 YYNGEE. Participants were aged about 18 to 89 years from around 26 US areas. Each participant's cohort was designated according to participant-reported clinical history. Using immunoSEQ multiplex PCR, the repertoire was profiled, and TCRdb retains in-frame clones only, with some absent. The table lists some 300,000 clones, 75% to 90% of them singletons, with roughly a tenth in the top ten.

The material sequenced was PBMCs or T cells enriched from blood (not recorded which). The source is a woman aged 40 to 50 who had recovered from COVID-19. The chain carries TRBV9 and TRBJ2-3, with D maybe TRBD2 (5 bases). The chain's CDR3 is CASSVVIARPSTDTQYF. Written as DNA, the CDR3 is TGTGCCAGCAGCGTAGTCATAGCGAGACCTAGCACAGATACGCAGTATTTT.